A selection of T cell receptor beta chains follows, all from one sample in a study of cytomegalovirus exposure and HLA in healthy donors. The data were produced by immunoSEQ multiplex PCR, yet TCRdb's version contains in-frame clones alone and is incomplete. The sample holds some 130,000 clones, roughly 80% seen once. The sample was PBMCs. The receptors stem from a boy between 10 and 17 years old in good health and CMV-seronegative. The CDR3 runs from the conserved cysteine through the conserved F or W. A D gene is named only where the DNA matches it firmly. Part of the rows lack a size; the others show once, few, many or a class for expanded clones.

clone_size	d_call	v_call	j_call	cdr3_nt	cdr3_aa
NA	NA	TRBV10-2	TRBJ2-1	TGCGCCAGCAGCCCTCGGAGTATTGGGCAGTTCTTC	CASSPRSIGQFF
NA	NA	TRBV5-4	TRBJ2-3	TGTGCCAGCACCCTCCGGACTCTCCCTAGCACAGATACGCAGTATTTT	CASTLRTLPSTDTQYF
NA	NA	TRBV30	TRBJ2-5	TGTGCCTGGAGTGGGGCTACCCAAGAGACCCAGTACTTC	CAWSGATQETQYF
NA	TRBD2	TRBV9	TRBJ2-2	TGTGCCAGCTCAGAGATGGGACTAGCAGGCACCGGGGAGCTGTTTTTT	CASSEMGLAGTGELFF
NA	TRBD2	TRBV5-6	TRBJ2-1	TGTGCCAGCAGCCTTAGCGGGCGCCCCTACAATGAGCAGTTCTTC	CASSLSGRPYNEQFF
NA	NA	TRBV4-2	TRBJ2-7	TGTGCCAGCAGCCAAGAGGGCGGGGCTCTCTCCTACGAGCAGTACTTC	CASSQEGGALSYEQYF
NA	NA	TRBV27	TRBJ2-7	TGTGCCAGCAGTTTGCTTAGCTCCTACGAGCAGTACTTC	CASSLLSSYEQYF
NA	NA	TRBV6-5	TRBJ2-1	TGTGCCAGCAGACGACTACCTAATTCGGGGTATGAGCAGTTCTTC	CASRRLPNSGYEQFF
NA	TRBD2	TRBV2	TRBJ2-7	TGTGCCAGCAGTTCGACTAGCGGGTCCCAGTCCTACGAGCAGTACTTC	CASSSTSGSQSYEQYF
NA	NA	TRBV27	TRBJ2-3	TGTGCCAGCAGTTTATCCGGAGATACGCAGTATTTT	CASSLSGDTQYF
NA	NA	TRBV13	TRBJ1-1	TGTGCCAGCAGCTCGCAGGGGCTGGGGAACACTGAAGCTTTCTTT	CASSSQGLGNTEAFF
NA	TRBD2	TRBV6-1	TRBJ2-3	TGTGCCAGCAAGGGTAGTCTAGCGGGTGGAGATACGCAGTATTTT	CASKGSLAGGDTQYF
once	NA	TRBV19	TRBJ2-4	TGTGCCAGTAGTATAGAGGACTTCGGCATAGCCAAAAACATTCAGTACTTC	CASSIEDFGIAKNIQYF
NA	NA	TRBV12-5	TRBJ2-7	TGTGCTAGTGGTTTGTCCGGAGGGGCCTACGAGCAGTACTTC	CASGLSGGAYEQYF
NA	TRBD1	TRBV5-4	TRBJ1-2	TGTGCCAGCAGCACTGACAGGGGAGCGGACTATGGCTACACCTTC	CASSTDRGADYGYTF
NA	NA	TRBV7-9	TRBJ1-3	TGTGCCAGCAGCTTCTCCCAGGGTCTAACGAGAAACACCATATATTTT	CASSFSQGLTRNTIYF
NA	TRBD2	TRBV30	TRBJ2-1	TGTGCCTGGAGTCGGGGACTAGCGGGAGCGGATGAGCAGTTCTTC	CAWSRGLAGADEQFF
NA	TRBD1	TRBV5-4	TRBJ2-2	TGTGCCAGCAGCCAGGACAGGGTGCGGGGCACCGGGGAGCTGTTTTTT	CASSQDRVRGTGELFF
NA	NA	TRBV4-2	TRBJ2-1	TGTGCCAGTGCTGGTGGGGCAGGGGTAGCAAATGAGCAGTTCTTC	CASAGGAGVANEQFF
NA	NA	TRBV7-8	TRBJ2-3	TGTGCCAGCAGCTACACCCTGAGGGGCACAGATACGCAGTATTTT	CASSYTLRGTDTQYF
NA	NA	TRBV7-3	TRBJ1-5	TGTGCCAGCAGCTCCAGACTAAGGGAGGGTAATCAGCCCCAGCATTTT	CASSSRLREGNQPQHF
NA	TRBD1	TRBV5-1	TRBJ2-2	TGCGCCAGCAGCCTCTCGACAGGGGGCGTCACCGGGGAGCTGTTTTTT	CASSLSTGGVTGELFF
NA	TRBD2	TRBV11-2	TRBJ2-3	TGTGCCAGCAGCTGGGGGACTAGCGGGGGCACAGATACGCAGTATTTT	CASSWGTSGGTDTQYF
NA	NA	TRBV25-1	TRBJ1-1	TGTGCCAGCAGCGCACAAGGTGTACAGGGAAACACTGAAGCTTTCTTT	CASSAQGVQGNTEAFF
NA	TRBD1	TRBV5-4	TRBJ2-7	TGTGCCAGCAGCTTGAGGCAGGGGGCGGAGGAGCAGTACTTC	CASSLRQGAEEQYF
NA	NA	TRBV6-1	TRBJ1-1	TGTGCCAGCAGTGGATGGCGGGGCGCCTCTGAAGCTTTCTTT	CASSGWRGASEAFF
NA	TRBD1	TRBV4-1	TRBJ2-2	TGCGCCAGCAGCCAAGATCCGTCGGACAGGGGTTGGACCGGGGAGCTGTTTTTT	CASSQDPSDRGWTGELFF
NA	NA	TRBV30	TRBJ1-5	TGTGCCTGGAGTCCCGGGGGGTATCAGCCCCAGCATTTT	CAWSPGGYQPQHF
NA	NA	TRBV7-9	TRBJ1-2	TGTGCCAGCAGCTATTCAGGGGCACCCTATGGCTACACCTTC	CASSYSGAPYGYTF
NA	NA	TRBV4-1	TRBJ2-2	TGCGCCAGCAGCCAACTTTACCCCCCCAGGGGCGGGGAGCTGTTTTTT	CASSQLYPPRGGELFF
NA	NA	TRBV6-5	TRBJ1-2	TGTGCCAGCAGTCCAGGCGGGGGCTACTATGGCTACACCTTC	CASSPGGGYYGYTF
NA	NA	TRBV29-1	TRBJ2-5	TGCAGCGCCCGGACTGGAGCGGTTCAAGAGACCCAGTACTTC	CSARTGAVQETQYF
NA	NA	TRBV4-2	TRBJ1-5	TGTGCCAGCAGCCCCGGGACTGGCAATCAGCCCCAGCATTTT	CASSPGTGNQPQHF
NA	TRBD1	TRBV30	TRBJ1-5	TGTGCCTGGAGTGAGCCCGCCCCCCGGACAGGGGTAAATCAGCCCCAGCATTTT	CAWSEPAPRTGVNQPQHF
NA	NA	TRBV30	TRBJ2-7	TGTGCCTGGAGTTCCTCTAAGAGCTCCTACGAGCAGTACTTC	CAWSSSKSSYEQYF
NA	NA	TRBV10-3	TRBJ1-3	TGTGCCATCAGGGAAGATCAGGGTTGGGGCTCTGGAAACACCATATATTTT	CAIREDQGWGSGNTIYF
NA	NA	TRBV27	TRBJ1-2	TGTGCCAGCAGTTTTGAGGGAAACTATGGCTACACCTTC	CASSFEGNYGYTF
NA	NA	TRBV11-2	TRBJ2-1	TGTGCCAGCAGCTTAGATCAGGTCTACAATGAGCAGTTCTTC	CASSLDQVYNEQFF
NA	TRBD1	TRBV6-1	TRBJ1-2	TGTGCCAGCAGTGAACCGAACGTACAGGGGGACTATGGCTACACCTTC	CASSEPNVQGDYGYTF
NA	NA	TRBV30	TRBJ1-3	TGTGCCTGGATGCGACAAGGGGGTGGAAACACCATATATTTT	CAWMRQGGGNTIYF
NA	NA	TRBV1	TRBJ2-7	TGCACCAGCAGCCAAAGGGAGCGCGAGTACTTC	CTSSQREREYF
NA	NA	TRBV7-2	TRBJ2-7	TGTGCCAGCAGTCCATACGGGGGCGAGCAGTACTTC	CASSPYGGEQYF
NA	TRBD1	TRBV11-3	TRBJ2-3	TGTGCCAGCAGCTTAAGCAGGGGGCTAACAGATACGCAGTATTTT	CASSLSRGLTDTQYF
NA	TRBD1	TRBV11-2	TRBJ1-1	TGTGCCAGCAGCTACCCACGGGGGACAGCCAACACTGAAGCTTTCTTT	CASSYPRGTANTEAFF
NA	TRBD1	TRBV6-1	TRBJ1-5	TGTGCCAGCAGTTCTCTGACAGGGACCAATCAGCCCCAGCATTTT	CASSSLTGTNQPQHF
NA	TRBD2	TRBV7-2	TRBJ2-1	TGTGCCAGCAGCTTAGACGGGCGGGAGGGGGGGGAGCAGTTCTTC	CASSLDGREGGEQFF
NA	TRBD2	TRBV6-6	TRBJ2-1	TGTGCCAGCAGTCAGCTAGCGGGACCCTACAATGAGCAGTTCTTC	CASSQLAGPYNEQFF
NA	NA	TRBV19	TRBJ2-2	TGTGCCAGTGCGGGGACTAACACCGGGGAGCTGTTTTTT	CASAGTNTGELFF
NA	NA	TRBV7-7	TRBJ2-4	TGTGCCAGCAGCTTAGTGCACAGATTAGCCAAAAACATTCAGTACTTC	CASSLVHRLAKNIQYF